Listed here are 25 T cell receptor beta chains from one sample, sequenced in a study of T cells in Graves' hyperthyroidism and ophthalmopathy. RNA transcripts served as the template for amplifying TCR beta CDR3 regions. Initially, a first-round RT-PCR of the TCR CDR3 employed the HTBI primer set. TCRdb re-analysed the multiplex PCR reads in MiXCR, keeping a single row per CDR3 protein. Here the sample spans hundreds of thousands of distinct CDR3 sequences, around 15% being singletons. The source material was blood. The receptors here all came from a woman aged 25 to 45 with Graves' hyperthyroidism.

This clonotype appeared a few times. The chain uses TRBV10-1 and TRBJ2-1; 7 bases are a match to TRBD2. This CDR3 region has 12 residues. Germline trimming cut 8 bases from V and 10 bases from J; bases unmatched to any gene: 8. Germline values: CDR1 WNHNN, CDR2 SYGVQD (reference sequence). The CDR3 coding sequence is TGCGCCAGCCAAATAAGCGGGGTAGAGCAGTTCTTC. It yields the protein CASQISGVEQFF.

This CDR3 is CASQAGDTQYF. The CDR3 DNA follows: TGCGCCAGCCAAGCGGGGGATACGCAGTATTTT. This rearrangement joins TRBV5-1 to TRBJ2-3; TRBD2 aligns across 7 bases. With V trimmed by 7 bases and J by 6 bases, 2 bases remained unmatched. The germline V gene encodes CDR1 SGHRS and CDR2 YFSETQ. This CDR3 region has 11 residues.

This clonotype was seen at least ten times. The chain uses TRBV28 and TRBJ1-5; no reliable D call. Germline V gene sequence: CDR1 MDHEN, CDR2 SYDVKM. The CDR3 covers 17 residues. V lost 7 bases and J 0 bases, leaving 19 bases between the germline ends. The CDR3 is CASNRLPGRYSNQPQHF. The DNA of the CDR3 is TGTGCCAGCAATCGGTTACCGGGCCGTTATAGCAATCAGCCCCAGCATTTT. The variable domain in full, with the rest retrieved from reference TRBV28 and TRBJ1-5, is DVKVTQSSRYLVKRTGEKVFLECVQDMDHENMFWYRQDPGLGLRLIYFSYDVKMKEKGDIPEGYSVSREKKERFSLILESASTNQTSMYLCASNRLPGRYSNQPQHFGDGTRLSIL.

The chain combines TRBV29-1 with TRBJ2-1, with D maybe TRBD2 (5 bases). Germline values: CDR1 SQVTM, CDR2 ANQGSEA. Trimming cost V 4 bases and J 0 bases, with 13 bases left between them. The length of the CDR3 is 15 residues. CDR3 amino acids: CSVGASRSSYNEQFF. The CDR3 nucleotides read TGCAGCGTTGGGGCTAGCCGTAGCTCCTACAATGAGCAGTTCTTC.

V is TRBV6-2 or TRBV6-3 and J is TRBJ2-2; unclear D gene. Germline loops: CDR1 MNHEY, CDR2 SVGEGT. V lost 7 bases and J lost 2, with 8 bases in between. This CDR3 is 13 amino acids long. The CDR3 here is CASTDGNTGELFF. The CDR3 DNA sequence: TGTGCCAGCACGGACGGTAACACCGGGGAGCTGTTTTTT.

CDR3: CASGGEPGRQFGQFF. The CDR3 nucleotides are TGTGCCAGCGGAGGGGAACCGGGTCGCCAATTTGGGCAGTTCTTC. The chain uses TRBV27 and TRBJ2-1; D is possibly TRBD2 (6 bases). CDR3 size: 15 residues. Germline V gene sequence: CDR1 MNHEY, CDR2 SMNVEV (reference sequence). Between the trimmed V and J ends, which lost 8 bases and 12 bases, there was a span of 26 bases.

The rearrangement uses TRBV29-1 and TRBJ2-5; D is ambiguous. CDR3 length equals 12 residues. The V end was cut by 4 bases, the J end by 1 base, with 7 bases between. Germline CDR1 reads SQVTM; CDR2 reads ANQGSEA. The CDR3 spells CSVGAFQETQYF. CDR3 coding DNA: TGCAGCGTTGGAGCTTTCCAAGAGACCCAGTACTTC.

The sample holds a few counts of this clonotype. The CDR3 here is CSARGIKQGTGPYGYTF. CDR3 nucleotide sequence: TGCAGTGCTAGAGGAATTAAACAGGGAACGGGCCCTTATGGCTACACCTTC. This chain uses TRBV20-1 with TRBJ1-2; a weak D match, TRBD1 (6 bases). Germline V gene data show CDR1 as DFQATT and CDR2 as SNEGSKA (reference sequence). The CDR3 is 17 residues long. With 1 base removed from V and 5 bases from J, the gap between germline ends came to 23 bases.

This chain uses TRBV20-1 with TRBJ1-2; TRBD1 might be the D (5 bases). Germline values: CDR1 DFQATT, CDR2 SNEGSKA (reference sequence). The CDR3 has 13 residues. The V and J ends lost 6 bases and 8 bases respectively, with 19 bases between them. CDR3 amino acids: CSATIQGFRGYTF. The DNA for the CDR3 is TGCAGTGCCACCATCCAGGGATTTAGGGGCTACACCTTC.

This clonotype was found a few times. The chain is built from TRBV19 and TRBJ1-1, with a weak D call TRBD1 (5 bases). The CDR3 contains 13 residues. The V end lost 7 bases, the J end lost 3 bases, and 12 bases lay between the germline ends. Germline lookup yields CDR1 LNHDA and CDR2 SQIVND (reference sequence). The CDR3 loop is CASTTGGYTEAFF. The CDR3 DNA reads as TGTGCCAGTACGACCGGGGGGTACACTGAAGCTTTCTTT.

Worth noting for this clonotype: A much larger clone lies one base from this, so it may be a read error. The gene calls are TRBV10-3 and TRBJ2-7; D remains ambiguous. CDR1 and CDR2 from the germline V gene are ENHRY and SYGVKD. The CDR3 has 13 amino acids. Trimming cost V 8 bases and J 4 bases, with 15 bases left between them. The CDR3 DNA reads as TGTGCCATCGGTGGTCGTTTGGGGTACGAGCAGTACTTC. Translating gives CAIGGRLGYEQYF.

Ten or more counts support this clonotype. This chain joins TRBV2 and TRBJ1-1; 9 bases align to TRBD1. The germline gives CDR1 SNHLY, CDR2 FYNNEI. V shed 10 bases and J 6 bases; nucleotides not matched to a gene: 9. This CDR3 comprises 13 residues. The CDR3 sequence is CATLPGTGSEAFF. For the CDR3, the DNA is TGTGCCACCCTACCGGGGACAGGGTCTGAAGCTTTCTTT.

The rearrangement links TRBV7-3 to TRBJ2-3; 10 positions match TRBD1. Losses at the gene ends were 0 bases for V and 6 bases for J; bases not matched to a gene: 3. CDR1 is SGHTA and CDR2 is FQGTGA in the germline V gene. CDR3 length: 15 amino acids. CDR3 in DNA: TGTGCCAGCAGCTTAACTTCGGGACAGGGGGATACGCAGTATTTT. Protein product: CASSLTSGQGDTQYF. The entire variable domain, with the rest obtained from reference TRBV7-3 and TRBJ2-3, is as follows: GAGVSQTPSNKVTEKGKYVELRCDPISGHTALYWYRQSLGQGPEFLIYFQGTGAADDSGLPNDRFFAVRPEGSVSTLKIQRTERGDSAVYLCASSLTSGQGDTQYFGPGTRLTVL.

The chain recombines TRBV19 with TRBJ2-7; D is uncertain. Germline-derived CDR1 and CDR2 are LNHDA and SQIVND (reference sequence). The length of the CDR3 is 14 residues. Trimming stripped 5 bases from V and 1 base from J, with 12 bases between. This CDR3 reads CASSGDALSYEQYF. In DNA, the CDR3 is TGTGCCAGTAGTGGAGATGCGTTATCCTACGAGCAGTACTTC.

This clonotype was detected many times. The chain carries TRBV28 and TRBJ1-1, with a tentative D call TRBD1 (5 bases). The V end was cut by 9 bases, the J end by 1 base, with 12 bases between. This CDR3 has 13 amino acids. Germline assignment: CDR1 MDHEN and CDR2 SYDVKM. The CDR3 here is CASGAYTNTEAFF. The CDR3 DNA sequence: TGTGCCAGTGGGGCCTACACGAACACTGAAGCTTTCTTT.

This clonotype was seen at least ten times. The V and J genes are TRBV6-2 or TRBV6-3 and TRBJ2-5, with TRBD2 matching over 8 bases. The CDR3 totals 14 residues. With V trimmed by 6 bases and J by 2 bases, 5 bases remained unmatched. Germline V gene data show CDR1 as MNHEY and CDR2 as SVGEGT. This chain's CDR3 is CASRGGGKQETQYF. CDR3 sequence (DNA): TGTGCCAGCAGAGGCGGGGGGAAGCAAGAGACCCAGTACTTC.

The table lists this clonotype with a few counts. The J gene is TRBJ2-1, the V gene TRBV29-1; D remains ambiguous. The CDR3 is 13 amino acids. The ends were cut back, 7 bases at V and 8 bases at J, with 18 bases in the middle. The V gene's germline CDR1 is SQVTM and CDR2 ANQGSEA. The CDR3 here is CSADGRTSDEQFF. The DNA for the CDR3 is TGCAGCGCAGACGGTCGAACGTCAGATGAGCAGTTCTTC.

Many counts were recorded for this clonotype. The chain combines TRBV11-2 with TRBJ2-7; no clear D. The CDR3 extends over 13 amino acids. The germline V gene has CDR1 SGHAT and CDR2 FQNNGV. V gave up 3 bases and J gave up 6 bases, with 12 bases separating them. CDR3 sequence reads: CASSFLTGLEQYF. DNA of the CDR3: TGTGCCAGCAGCTTCCTTACTGGCCTCGAGCAGTACTTC. The full variable domain, its missing parts supplied by reference TRBV11-2 and TRBJ2-7, is EAGVAQSPRYKIIEKRQSVAFWCNPISGHATLYWYQQILGQGPKLLIQFQNNGVVDDSQLPKDRFSAERLKGVDSTLKIQPAKLEDSAVYLCASSFLTGLEQYFGPGTRLTVT.

This clonotype was recorded many times. This sequence joins TRBV20-1 and TRBJ2-7; D call uncertain. The CDR3 loop spans 10 amino acids. CDR1 is DFQATT, CDR2 SNEGSKA, per germline (reference sequence). Between the trimmed V and J ends, which lost 3 bases and 4 bases, there was a span of 4 bases. The CDR3: CSARHYEQYF. DNA of the CDR3: TGCAGTGCTAGGCATTACGAGCAGTACTTC.

This clonotype was seen repeatedly, ten times or more. V is TRBV28 and J is TRBJ2-1; no clear D. V lost 7 bases to trimming and J lost 9 bases, with 10 bases between them. Germline V lookup: CDR1 MDHEN, CDR2 SYDVKM. CDR3 length: 11 residues. The CDR3 nucleotides are TGTGCCAGCACCCAGCGAGGTGAGCAGTTCTTC. It yields the protein CASTQRGEQFF.

This clonotype was seen many times. The chain combines TRBV20-1 with TRBJ2-1; D gene ambiguous. The CDR3 extends over 15 amino acids. From germline, CDR1 is DFQATT and CDR2 SNEGSKA (reference sequence). Trimming removed 2 bases at V and 0 bases at J, with 11 bases between. The CDR3 loop is CSARIPGVSYNEQFF. CDR3 in DNA: TGCAGTGCTAGAATCCCCGGAGTCTCCTACAATGAGCAGTTCTTC.

This clonotype was observed at least ten times. CDR3 DNA: TGTGCCAGCAGCTGGGGCCAGGAAACCTACAATGAGCAGTTCTTC. Translation: CASSWGQETYNEQFF. The V and J genes are TRBV7-8 and TRBJ2-1; tentatively, D is TRBD1 (5 bases). Germline V gives CDR1 SGHVS, CDR2 FQNEAQ. The CDR3 is 15 amino acids. The V end lost 4 bases, the J end lost 2 bases, and 12 bases lay between the germline ends.

This clonotype has ten or more counts. The chain carries TRBV6-2 or TRBV6-3 and TRBJ2-1, with 10 nucleotides matching TRBD2. With 6 bases clipped from V and 8 bases from J, the junction kept 19 bases outside the gene matches. CDR1 is MNHEY and CDR2 is SVGEGT in the germline V gene. This CDR3 contains 18 residues. CDR3 region: CASSLPGASGRRLDEQFF. DNA of the CDR3: TGTGCCAGCAGCCTACCCGGGGCTAGCGGGAGAAGGTTGGATGAGCAGTTCTTC.

This clonotype was recorded a few times. The V gene is TRBV7-2, the J gene TRBJ2-7; D ambiguous. V was shortened by 0 bases and J by 4 bases, with 7 bases between the two germline ends. Germline CDR1 reads SGHTA; CDR2 reads FQGNSA. The CDR3 consists of 13 residues. The CDR3 region has the DNA TGTGCCAGCAGCTTAGCGGCAGTTTACGAGCAGTACTTC. Translated: CASSLAAVYEQYF.

This clonotype has more than one count but fewer than ten. This sequence joins TRBV28 and TRBJ2-5; 12 bases are a match to TRBD2. V shed 6 bases, J shed 5 bases, and the junction held 22 bases outside the gene matches. This CDR3 comprises 20 residues. Per the germline V gene, CDR1 is MDHEN and CDR2 is SYDVKM. Written as DNA, the CDR3 is TGTGCCAGCAGCTCGGGGGGCGCTAGCGGGAGGGCCGCCAAGGGGGAGACCCAGTACTTC. Its translation: CASSSGGASGRAAKGETQYF. Filled out from reference TRBV28 and TRBJ2-5, the complete variable domain reads DVKVTQSSRYLVKRTGEKVFLECVQDMDHENMFWYRQDPGLGLRLIYFSYDVKMKEKGDIPEGYSVSREKKERFSLILESASTNQTSMYLCASSSGGASGRAAKGETQYFGPGTRLLVL.